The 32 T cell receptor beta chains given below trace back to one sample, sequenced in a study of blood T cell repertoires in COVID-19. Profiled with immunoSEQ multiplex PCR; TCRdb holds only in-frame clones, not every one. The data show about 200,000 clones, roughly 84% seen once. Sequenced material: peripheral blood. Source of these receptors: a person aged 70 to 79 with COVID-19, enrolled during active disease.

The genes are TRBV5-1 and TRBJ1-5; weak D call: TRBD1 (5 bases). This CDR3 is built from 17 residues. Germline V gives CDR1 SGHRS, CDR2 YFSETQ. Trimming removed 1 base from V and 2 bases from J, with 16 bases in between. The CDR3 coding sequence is TGCGCCAGCAGCTTGCTCCCGGGGGTTTCGGGCAATCAGCCCCAGCATTTT. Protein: CASSLLPGVSGNQPQHF.

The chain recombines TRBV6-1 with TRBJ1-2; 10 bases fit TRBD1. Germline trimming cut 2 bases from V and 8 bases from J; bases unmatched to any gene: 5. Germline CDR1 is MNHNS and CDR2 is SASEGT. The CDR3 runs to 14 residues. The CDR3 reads CASSERWDRGGYTF. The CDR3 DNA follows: TGTGCCAGCAGTGAAAGATGGGACAGGGGCGGCTACACCTTC.

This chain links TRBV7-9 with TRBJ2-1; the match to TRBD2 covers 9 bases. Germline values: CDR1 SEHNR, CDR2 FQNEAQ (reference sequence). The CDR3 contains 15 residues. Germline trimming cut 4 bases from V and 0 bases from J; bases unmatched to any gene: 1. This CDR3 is CASSYSGSSYNEQFF. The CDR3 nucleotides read TGTGCCAGCAGCTATAGCGGGAGCTCCTACAATGAGCAGTTCTTC.

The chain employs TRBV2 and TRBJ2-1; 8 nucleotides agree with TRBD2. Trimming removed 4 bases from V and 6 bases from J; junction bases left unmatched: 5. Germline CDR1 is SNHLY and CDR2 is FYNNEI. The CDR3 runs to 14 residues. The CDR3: CASSVERESNEQFF. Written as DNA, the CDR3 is TGTGCCAGCAGTGTCGAGCGGGAGTCCAATGAGCAGTTCTTC.

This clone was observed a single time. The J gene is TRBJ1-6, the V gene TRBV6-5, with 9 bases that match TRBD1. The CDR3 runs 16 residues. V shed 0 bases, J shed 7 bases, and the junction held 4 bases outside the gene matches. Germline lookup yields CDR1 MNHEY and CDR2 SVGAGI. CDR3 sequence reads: CASSYSTGGQNSPLHF. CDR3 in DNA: TGTGCCAGCAGTTACTCGACAGGGGGTCAGAATTCACCCCTCCACTTT.

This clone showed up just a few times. CDR3 sequence (DNA): TGTGCCAGCAGTGTCGGGACTAGCGGGAGCGGGGAGCTGTTTTTT. Translated, it gives CASSVGTSGSGELFF. This chain joins TRBV27 and TRBJ2-2; 14 bases fit TRBD2. CDR1 is MNHEY and CDR2 is SMNVEV in the germline V gene (reference sequence). The CDR3 spans 15 residues. Losses at the gene ends were 5 bases for V and 7 bases for J; bases not matched to a gene: 3.

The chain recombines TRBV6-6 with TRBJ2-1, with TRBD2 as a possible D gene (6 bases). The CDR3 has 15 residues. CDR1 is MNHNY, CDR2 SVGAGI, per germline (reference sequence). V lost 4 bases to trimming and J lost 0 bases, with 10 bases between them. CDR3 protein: CASSSPGSSYNEQFF. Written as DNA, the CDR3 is TGTGCCAGCAGTTCCCCCGGGAGCTCCTACAATGAGCAGTTCTTC.

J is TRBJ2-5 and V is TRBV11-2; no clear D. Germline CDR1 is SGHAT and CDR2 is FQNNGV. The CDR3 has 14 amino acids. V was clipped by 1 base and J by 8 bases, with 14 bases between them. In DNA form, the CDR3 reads TGTGCCAGCAGCTTAGGGTTAGGTGAGGTTACCCAGTACTTC. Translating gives CASSLGLGEVTQYF.

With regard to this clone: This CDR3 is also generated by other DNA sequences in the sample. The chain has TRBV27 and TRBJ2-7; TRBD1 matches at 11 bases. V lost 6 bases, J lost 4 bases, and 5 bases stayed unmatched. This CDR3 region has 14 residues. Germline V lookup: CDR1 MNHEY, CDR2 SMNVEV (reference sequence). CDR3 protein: CASRPGQGVYEQYF. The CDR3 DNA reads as TGTGCCAGCAGACCGGGACAGGGGGTTTACGAGCAGTACTTC.

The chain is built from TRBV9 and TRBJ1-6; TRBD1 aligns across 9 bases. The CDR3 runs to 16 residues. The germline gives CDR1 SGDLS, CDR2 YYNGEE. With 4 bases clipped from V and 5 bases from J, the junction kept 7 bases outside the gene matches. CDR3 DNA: TGTGCCAGCAGCCCGCCCGGGACAGGGCATAATTCACCCCTCCACTTT. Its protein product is CASSPPGTGHNSPLHF.

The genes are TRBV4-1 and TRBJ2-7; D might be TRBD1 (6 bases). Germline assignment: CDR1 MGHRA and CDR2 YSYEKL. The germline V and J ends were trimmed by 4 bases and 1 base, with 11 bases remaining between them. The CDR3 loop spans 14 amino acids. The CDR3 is CASSPRDTSYEQYF. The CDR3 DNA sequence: TGCGCCAGCAGCCCCCGGGACACATCCTACGAGCAGTACTTC.

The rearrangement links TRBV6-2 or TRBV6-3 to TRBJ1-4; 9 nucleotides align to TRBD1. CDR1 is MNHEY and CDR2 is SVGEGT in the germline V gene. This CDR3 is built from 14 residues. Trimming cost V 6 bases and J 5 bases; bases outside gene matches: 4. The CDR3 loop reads CASSQDRGNEKLFF. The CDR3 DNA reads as TGTGCCAGCAGCCAGGACAGGGGAAATGAAAAACTGTTTTTT.

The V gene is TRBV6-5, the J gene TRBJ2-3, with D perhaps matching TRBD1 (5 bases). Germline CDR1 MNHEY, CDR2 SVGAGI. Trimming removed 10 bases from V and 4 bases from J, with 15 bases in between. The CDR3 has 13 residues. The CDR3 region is CATLDSRADTQYF. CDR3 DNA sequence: TGTGCCACTCTCGACAGTCGAGCAGATACGCAGTATTTT.

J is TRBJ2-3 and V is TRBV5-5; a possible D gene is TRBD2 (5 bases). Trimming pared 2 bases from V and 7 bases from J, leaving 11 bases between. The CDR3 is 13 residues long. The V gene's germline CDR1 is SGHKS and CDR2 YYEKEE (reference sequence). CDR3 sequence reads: CASSFSGENTQYF. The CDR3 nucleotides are TGTGCCAGCAGCTTCTCTGGGGAGAATACGCAGTATTTT.

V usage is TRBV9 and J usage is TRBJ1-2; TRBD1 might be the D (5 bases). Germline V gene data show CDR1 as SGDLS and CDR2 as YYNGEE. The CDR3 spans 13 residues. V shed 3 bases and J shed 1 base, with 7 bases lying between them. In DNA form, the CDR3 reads TGTGCCAGCAGCGGGACACTTAACTATGGCTACACCTTC. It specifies CASSGTLNYGYTF.

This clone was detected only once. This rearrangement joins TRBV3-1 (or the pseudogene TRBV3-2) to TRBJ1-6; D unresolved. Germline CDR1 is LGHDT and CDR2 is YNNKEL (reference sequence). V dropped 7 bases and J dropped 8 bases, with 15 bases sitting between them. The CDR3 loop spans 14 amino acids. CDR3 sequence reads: CASNQAAVDSPLHF. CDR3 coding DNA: TGTGCCAGCAATCAGGCTGCCGTCGATTCACCCCTCCACTTT.

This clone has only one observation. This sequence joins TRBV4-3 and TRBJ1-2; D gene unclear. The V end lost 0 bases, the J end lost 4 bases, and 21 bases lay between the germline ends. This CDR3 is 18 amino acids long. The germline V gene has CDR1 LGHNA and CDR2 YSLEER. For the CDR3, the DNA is TGCGCCAGCAGCCAAGATCGCGGGCAGGACTACAACCTCTATGGCTACACCTTC. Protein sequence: CASSQDRGQDYNLYGYTF.

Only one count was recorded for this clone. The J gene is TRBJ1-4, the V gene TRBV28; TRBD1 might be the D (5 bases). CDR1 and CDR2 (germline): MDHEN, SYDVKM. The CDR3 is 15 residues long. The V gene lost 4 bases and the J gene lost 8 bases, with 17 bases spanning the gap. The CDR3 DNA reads TGTGCCAGCAGTTCTTATCTTGCAGGGCCGGAAAAACTGTTTTTT. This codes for CASSSYLAGPEKLFF.

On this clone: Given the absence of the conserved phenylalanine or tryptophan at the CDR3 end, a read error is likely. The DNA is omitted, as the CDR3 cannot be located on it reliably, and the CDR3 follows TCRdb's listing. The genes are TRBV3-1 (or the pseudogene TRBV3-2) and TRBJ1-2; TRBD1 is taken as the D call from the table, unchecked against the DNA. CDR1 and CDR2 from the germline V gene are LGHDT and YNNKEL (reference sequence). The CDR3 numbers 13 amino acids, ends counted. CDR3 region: CASSNNGQGTTLL.

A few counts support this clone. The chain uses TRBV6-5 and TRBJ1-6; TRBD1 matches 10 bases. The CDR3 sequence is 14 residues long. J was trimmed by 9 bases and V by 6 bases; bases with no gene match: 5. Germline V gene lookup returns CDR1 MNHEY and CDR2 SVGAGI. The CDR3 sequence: CASRGQGLGSPLHF. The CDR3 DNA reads TGTGCCAGCAGGGGACAGGGGTTAGGTTCACCCCTCCACTTT.

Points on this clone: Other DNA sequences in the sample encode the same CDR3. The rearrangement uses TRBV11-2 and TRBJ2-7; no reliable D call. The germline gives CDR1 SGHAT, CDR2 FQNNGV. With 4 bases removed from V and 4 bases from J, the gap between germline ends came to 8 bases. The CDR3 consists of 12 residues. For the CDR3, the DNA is TGTGCCAGCAGCTCCGCCGGGTACGAGCAGTACTTC. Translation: CASSSAGYEQYF.

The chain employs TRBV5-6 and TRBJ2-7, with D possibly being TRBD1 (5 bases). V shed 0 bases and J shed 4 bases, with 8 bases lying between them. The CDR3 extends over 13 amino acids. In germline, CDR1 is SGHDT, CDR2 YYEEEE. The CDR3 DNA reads TGTGCCAGCAGCTTGGTGGACACGTACGAGCAGTACTTC. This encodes CASSLVDTYEQYF.

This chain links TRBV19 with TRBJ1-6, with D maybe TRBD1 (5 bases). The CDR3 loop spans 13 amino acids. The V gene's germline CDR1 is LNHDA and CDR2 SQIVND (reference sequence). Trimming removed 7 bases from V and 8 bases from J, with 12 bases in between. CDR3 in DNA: TGTGCCAGTAAGGGGAACGAAGATTCACCCCTCCACTTT. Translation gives CASKGNEDSPLHF.

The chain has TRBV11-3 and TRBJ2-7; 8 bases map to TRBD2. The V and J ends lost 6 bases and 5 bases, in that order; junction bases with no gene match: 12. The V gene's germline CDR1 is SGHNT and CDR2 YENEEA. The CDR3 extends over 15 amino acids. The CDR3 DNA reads TGTGCCAGCAGTTTGGGAAGCGGGAGCTTAAACGAGCAGTACTTC. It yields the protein CASSLGSGSLNEQYF. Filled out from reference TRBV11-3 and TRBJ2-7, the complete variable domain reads EAGVVQSPRYKIIEKKQPVAFWCNPISGHNTLYWYLQNLGQGPELLIRYENEEAVDDSQLPKDRFSAERLKGVDSTLKIQPAELGDSAVYLCASSLGSGSLNEQYFGPGTRLTVT.

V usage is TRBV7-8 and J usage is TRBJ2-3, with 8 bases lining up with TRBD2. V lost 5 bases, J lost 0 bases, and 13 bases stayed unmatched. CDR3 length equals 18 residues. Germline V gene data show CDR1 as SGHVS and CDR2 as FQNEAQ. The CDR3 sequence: CASSPGVAGRLSTDTQYF. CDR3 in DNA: TGTGCCAGCAGCCCCGGGGTAGCGGGGCGGCTTAGCACAGATACGCAGTATTTT.

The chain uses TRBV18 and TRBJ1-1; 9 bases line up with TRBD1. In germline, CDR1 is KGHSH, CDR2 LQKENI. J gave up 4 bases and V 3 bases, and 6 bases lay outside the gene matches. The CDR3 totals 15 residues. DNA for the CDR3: TGTGCCAGCTCACCCGATCCGGGACAGGGCACTGAAGCTTTCTTT. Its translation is CASSPDPGQGTEAFF.

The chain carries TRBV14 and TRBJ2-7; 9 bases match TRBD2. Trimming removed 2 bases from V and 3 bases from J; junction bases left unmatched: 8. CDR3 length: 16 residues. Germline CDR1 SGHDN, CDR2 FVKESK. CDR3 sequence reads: CASSQISGGLHYEQYF. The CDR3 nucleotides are TGTGCCAGCAGCCAAATTAGCGGGGGCCTACACTACGAGCAGTACTTC.

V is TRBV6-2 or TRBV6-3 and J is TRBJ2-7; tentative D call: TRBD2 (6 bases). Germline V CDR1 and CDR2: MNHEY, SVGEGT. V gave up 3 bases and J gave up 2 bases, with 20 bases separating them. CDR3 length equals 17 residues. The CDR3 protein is CASSYSRFAGGTYEQYF. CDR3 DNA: TGTGCCAGCAGTTATTCTCGGTTTGCTGGGGGGACCTACGAGCAGTACTTC.

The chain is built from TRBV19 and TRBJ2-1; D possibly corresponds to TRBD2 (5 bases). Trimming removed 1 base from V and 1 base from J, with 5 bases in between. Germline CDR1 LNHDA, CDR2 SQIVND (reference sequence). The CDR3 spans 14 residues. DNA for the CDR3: TGTGCCAGTAGTATAGCGGGATCCTACAATGAGCAGTTCTTC. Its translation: CASSIAGSYNEQFF.

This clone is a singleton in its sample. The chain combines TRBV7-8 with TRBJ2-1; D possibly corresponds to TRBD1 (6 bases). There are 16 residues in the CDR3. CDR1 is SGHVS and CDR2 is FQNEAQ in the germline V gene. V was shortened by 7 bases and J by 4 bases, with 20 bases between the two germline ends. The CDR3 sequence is CASTPRTGFLYNEQFF. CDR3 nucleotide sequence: TGTGCCAGCACCCCCAGAACAGGGTTTCTTTACAATGAGCAGTTCTTC.

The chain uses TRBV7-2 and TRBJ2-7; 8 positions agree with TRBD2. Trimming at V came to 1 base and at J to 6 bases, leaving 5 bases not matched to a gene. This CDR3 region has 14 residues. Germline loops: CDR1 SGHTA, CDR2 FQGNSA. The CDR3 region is CASSLGIAGIEQYF. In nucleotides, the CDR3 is TGTGCCAGCAGCTTAGGGATAGCGGGAATCGAGCAGTACTTC.

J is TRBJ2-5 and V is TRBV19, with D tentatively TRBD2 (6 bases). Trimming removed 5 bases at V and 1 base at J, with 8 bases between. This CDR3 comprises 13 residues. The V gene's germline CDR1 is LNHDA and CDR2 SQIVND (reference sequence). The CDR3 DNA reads TGTGCCAGTAGTCCGGGAGCCCAAGAGACCCAGTACTTC. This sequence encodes CASSPGAQETQYF.